Presented here are 18 T cell receptor beta chains from one specimen sequenced in a study of T cell clonality in common variable immunodeficiency. Assay: immunoSEQ multiplex PCR; the TCRdb copy retains only in-frame clones and omits some. This repertoire holds 50,000 to 60,000 clones, and none appear only once. What was sequenced was peripheral blood mononuclear cells. Source of these receptors: a person aged 18 to 69 in good health.

The covered CDR3 bases are TGTGCCAGCTCACCATCCGGGTCAGGGGGAGATAATTCACCA. This encodes CASSPSGSGGDNSP. The full CDR3 reads CASSPSGSGGDNSPLFF. The chain uses TRBV18 and TRBJ1-4; TRBD1 agrees at 7 bases. The read ends 3 residues before the CDR3 terminus; that terminus is restored from the germline J gene. This CDR3 comprises 17 residues. Germline-derived CDR1 and CDR2 are KGHSH and LQKENI.

This clone was counted many times. The read stops 3 residues short of the end of the CDR3; the missing end is completed from the germline J gene. The chain carries TRBV5-5 and TRBJ2-5; 7 positions match TRBD2. The CDR3 sequence is 15 residues long. V gave up 1 base and J gave up 2 bases; unmatched junction bases: 5. The germline V gene encodes CDR1 SGHKS and CDR2 YYEKEE (reference sequence). The CDR3 DNA, read in part, is TGTGCCAGCAGCTTGTTGCGGGAGAAACAAGAGACC. Its translation: CASSLLREKQET. The CDR3 reads in full as CASSLLREKQETQYF. Looking up the rest from reference TRBV5-5 and TRBJ2-5 gives the full variable domain: DAGVTQSPTHLIKTRGQQVTLRCSPISGHKSVSWYQQVLGQGPQFIFQYYEKEERGRGNFPDRFSARQFPNYSSELNVNALLLGDSALYLCASSLLREKQETQYFGPGTRLLVL.

This clone was found many times. The sequence runs out 3 residues before the end of the CDR3; the remainder is reconstructed from the germline J gene. This chain connects TRBV30 to TRBJ2-5, with D possibly being TRBD2 (6 bases). Trimming shortened V by 4 bases and J by 4 bases, and 16 bases separated the two germline ends. The CDR3 totals 14 residues. Germline CDR1 is GTSNPN and CDR2 is SVGIG (reference sequence). CDR3 region: CAWTTGGVGETQYF. Incomplete CDR3 DNA: TGTGCCTGGACTACCGGGGGTGTTGGAGAGACC.

This clone occurred many times. Read sequence stops 3 residues before the CDR3 end, and the germline J gene provides the missing end. The chain uses TRBV20-1 and TRBJ1-1; maybe TRBD1 (6 bases). The CDR3 totals 14 residues. Trimming took 2 bases from V and 0 from J, leaving 10 bases between them. Germline V gene data show CDR1 as DFQATT and CDR2 as SNEGSKA (reference sequence). The CDR3 loop reads CSARWGQLNTEAFF. The covered CDR3 bases are TGCAGTGCTAGATGGGGGCAATTGAACACTGAA.

This clone showed up many times. The CDR3 extends 3 residues past the end of the read, so its final part is completed from the germline J gene. The chain couples TRBV5-4 to TRBJ2-3; no definite D call. The CDR3 has 12 residues. V was clipped by 2 bases and J by 2 bases, with 3 bases between them. CDR1 is SGHNT and CDR2 is YYREEE in the germline V gene (reference sequence). CDR3 region: CASSFNTDTQYF. CDR3 bases read: TGTGCCAGCAGCTTCAACACAGATACG.

This clone was seen many times. With the read ending 3 residues before the CDR3 end, the germline J gene is used to fill in that end. This chain connects TRBV12-3 or TRBV12-4 to TRBJ1-5; D uncertain. Deletions cut 8 bases from V and 9 bases from J, with 17 bases between. The CDR3 extends over 13 amino acids. CDR3 DNA, as far as it was read: TGTGCCAGCTGCTTGGCGGGGTCACCGCCC. This codes for CASCLAGSPP. The complete CDR3 reads CASCLAGSPPQHF.

This clone was recorded at least ten times. The CDR3 bases that were read are TGCAGCTGGACTAGCGGGGAAATCTACAATGAG. This encodes CSWTSGEIYNE. The whole CDR3 protein is CSWTSGEIYNEQFF. The chain recombines TRBV20-1 with TRBJ2-1; TRBD2 agrees at 12 bases. The CDR3 end falls 3 residues outside the read, so it is completed with the germline J gene. Germline-derived CDR1 and CDR2 are DFQATT and SNEGSKA (reference sequence). This CDR3 region has 14 residues.

This clone appeared many times. The read is 3 residues too short to cover the CDR3 end, so that end is filled in from the germline J gene. The rearrangement uses TRBV5-1 and TRBJ1-5; perhaps TRBD1 as D (6 bases). The germline gives CDR1 SGHRS, CDR2 YFSETQ. Deletions cut 1 base from V and 9 bases from J, with 17 bases between. CDR3 size: 15 residues. The CDR3 here is CASSLLGRTQGPQHF. CDR3 DNA, as far as it was read: TGCGCCAGCAGCTTGTTGGGACGCACACAGGGGCCC. Variable domain in full (rest from reference TRBV5-1 and TRBJ1-5): KAGVTQTPRYLIKTRGQQVTLSCSPISGHRSVSWYQQTPGQGLQFLFEYFSETQRNKGNFPGRFSGRQFSNSRSEMNVSTLELGDSALYLCASSLLGRTQGPQHFGDGTRLSIL.

This clone was recorded many times. The read is 3 residues too short to cover the CDR3 end, so that end is filled in from the germline J gene. The chain joins TRBV30 to TRBJ2-2; 10 bases agree with TRBD1. The germline V gene encodes CDR1 GTSNPN and CDR2 SVGIG (reference sequence). The CDR3 is 14 residues long. CDR3 loop: CAWGRQGANEKLFF. The sequenced CDR3 bases are TGTGCCTGGGGGAGACAGGGGGCGAATGAAAAG.

Details on this clone: The read stops 3 residues short of the end of the CDR3; the missing end is completed from the germline J gene. V gene TRBV7-9 combines with J gene TRBJ2-1; D ambiguous. V shed 6 bases and J shed 4 bases, with 10 bases lying between them. Germline V gene sequence: CDR1 SEHNR, CDR2 FQNEAQ (reference sequence). This CDR3 spans 13 amino acids. The CDR3 reads CASSPPEYNEQFF. The DNA read from the CDR3 is TGTGCCAGCAGTCCTCCAGAGTACAATGAG.

This clone was seen ten or more times. The read falls 3 residues short of the CDR3 end, and the missing part is taken from the germline J gene. This chain links TRBV20-1 with TRBJ2-3, with D possibly being TRBD1 (5 bases). V was pared by 0 bases and J by 2 bases, with 15 bases between. The CDR3 length is 16 residues. Germline V gene lookup returns CDR1 DFQATT and CDR2 SNEGSKA (reference sequence). The CDR3: CSARDLVRAYTDTQYF. CDR3 DNA, as far as it was read: TGCAGTGCTAGAGATCTTGTCAGGGCCTACACAGATACG.

This clone was detected a few times. The CDR3 end falls 3 residues outside the read, so it is completed with the germline J gene. V gene TRBV7-6 combines with J gene TRBJ2-2, with D perhaps matching TRBD1 (6 bases). Germline-derived CDR1 and CDR2 are SGHVS and FNYEAQ. This CDR3 is built from 15 residues. The DNA read from the CDR3 is TGTGCCAGCAGCTTAAAGGGACACGGGAATGAAAAG. Its protein product is CASSLKGHGNEK. The whole CDR3 protein is CASSLKGHGNEKLFF.

This clone was counted many times. The read stops 3 residues short of the end of the CDR3; the missing end is completed from the germline J gene. The chain carries TRBV6-2 or TRBV6-3 and TRBJ1-1, with 8 bases identical to TRBD1. From germline, CDR1 is MNHEY and CDR2 SVGEGT. This CDR3 spans 15 amino acids. J gave up 1 base and V 4 bases, and 5 bases lay outside the gene matches. The DNA read from the CDR3 is TGTGCCAGCAGTTCGGGCGGGACAGGGAACACTGAA. Its translation: CASSSGGTGNTE. The complete CDR3 protein is CASSSGGTGNTEAFF.

This clone was observed at least ten times. A junction boundary mismatches the germline segment, possibly from a read error. Sequencing ends 3 residues short of the CDR3 end; the germline J gene provides the rest. This sequence joins TRBV4-2 and TRBJ2-7; a weak D match, TRBD1 (5 bases). The CDR3 contains 17 residues. Germline V gene lookup returns CDR1 LGHNA and CDR2 YNFKEQ. The sequenced part of the CDR3 DNA is TGCGCCAGCAGCCAAGATCTGGGGCAGGCCGTACCCTACGAG. Translating gives CASSQDLGQAVPYE. Given in full, the CDR3 is CASSQDLGQAVPYEQYF.

In its sample, this clone was seen a few times. The junction departs from the called germline gene at one end, perhaps through a read error. Coverage ceases 3 residues before the CDR3 finishes, and the germline J gene fills in the end. In the same sample, other DNA sequences code for this CDR3. V usage is TRBV19 and J usage is TRBJ1-3; 7 nucleotides align to TRBD1. Germline V CDR1 and CDR2: LNHDA, SQIVND (reference sequence). The CDR3 has 15 residues. Partial CDR3 DNA: TGTGCCAGTAGGACCGGGACAGCCTCTGGAAACACA. Protein: CASRTGTASGNT. Given in full, the CDR3 is CASRTGTASGNTIYF.

The sample holds many counts of this clone. The CDR3 end lies 3 residues beyond the end of the read and is filled in from the germline J gene. The V and J genes are TRBV30 and TRBJ2-1, with 8 positions matching TRBD2. With 7 bases clipped from V and 7 bases from J, the junction kept 15 bases outside the gene matches. The germline V gene encodes CDR1 GTSNPN and CDR2 SVGIG (reference sequence). This CDR3 comprises 15 residues. The CDR3 bases that were read are TGTGCCTACGCGCGGGAGGCCTACCTAGGGAATGAG. Translated, it gives CAYAREAYLGNE. The whole CDR3 reads CAYAREAYLGNEQFF. Full variable domain (remainder filled in from reference TRBV30 and TRBJ2-1): SQTIHQWPATLVQPVGSPLSLECTVEGTSNPNLYWYRQAAGRGLQLLFYSVGIGQISSEVPQNLSASRPQDRQFILSSKKLLLSDSGFYLCAYAREAYLGNEQFFGPGTRLTVL.

There are a few counts of this clone. The read comes to an end 3 residues before the CDR3 does, leaving the germline J gene to fill in the end. The chain is built from TRBV7-2 and TRBJ1-6; D is possibly TRBD1 (6 bases). Per the germline V gene, CDR1 is SGHTA and CDR2 is FQGNSA. The CDR3 covers 15 residues. V lost 1 base, J lost 6 bases, and 10 bases lay in between. The CDR3 bases that were read are TGTGCCAGCAGCTTAGTGTTACAGGGTAATTCACCC. Translated: CASSLVLQGNSP. The entire CDR3 sequence reads CASSLVLQGNSPLHF. Filled out from reference TRBV7-2 and TRBJ1-6, the complete variable domain reads GAGVSQSPSNKVTEKGKDVELRCDPISGHTALYWYRQSLGQGLEFLIYFQGNSAPDKSGLPSDRFSAERTGGSVSTLTIQRTQQEDSAVYLCASSLVLQGNSPLHFGNGTRLTVT.

This clone was observed many times. The missing CDR3 end, 3 residues past where the read stops, is filled in from the germline J gene. The gene calls are TRBV19 and TRBJ1-2, with a tentative D call TRBD1 (6 bases). Germline V gene data show CDR1 as LNHDA and CDR2 as SQIVND (reference sequence). This CDR3 spans 15 amino acids. The covered CDR3 bases are TGTGCCAGTAGTATTTCATGGGGGCTGGCGGAAGGC. Translation: CASSISWGLAEG. The whole CDR3 sequence reads CASSISWGLAEGYTF.